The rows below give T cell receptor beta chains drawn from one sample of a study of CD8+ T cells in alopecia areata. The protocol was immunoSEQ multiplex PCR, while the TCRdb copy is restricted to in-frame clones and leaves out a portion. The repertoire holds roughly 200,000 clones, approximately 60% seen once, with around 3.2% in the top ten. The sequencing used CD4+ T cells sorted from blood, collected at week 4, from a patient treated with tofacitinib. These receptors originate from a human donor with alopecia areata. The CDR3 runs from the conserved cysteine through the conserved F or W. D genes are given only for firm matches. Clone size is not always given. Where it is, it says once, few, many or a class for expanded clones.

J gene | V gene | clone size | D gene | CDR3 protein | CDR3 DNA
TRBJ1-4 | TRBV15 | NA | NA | CATSRAGRGAGEKLFF | TGTGCCACCAGCAGAGCGGGTCGGGGGGCGGGTGAAAAACTGTTTTTT
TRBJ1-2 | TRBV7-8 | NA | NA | CASSLELYFISGYTF | TGTGCCAGCAGCTTAGAGCTCTACTTTATCTCTGGCTACACCTTC
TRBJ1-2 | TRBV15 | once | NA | CATSRDGSYGYTF | TGTGCCACCAGCAGAGACGGGAGCTATGGCTACACCTTC
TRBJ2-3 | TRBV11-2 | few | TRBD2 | CASSLKRGATDTQYF | TGTGCCAGCAGCTTAAAGCGGGGGGCCACAGATACGCAGTATTTT
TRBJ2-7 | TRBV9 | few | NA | CASSLNEREQYF | TGTGCCAGCAGCCTGAACGAAAGGGAGCAGTACTTC
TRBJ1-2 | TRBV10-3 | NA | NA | CAIGALGYGYTF | TGTGCCATCGGGGCCCTAGGCTATGGCTACACCTTC
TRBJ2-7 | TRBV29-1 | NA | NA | CSVTVLSYEQYF | TGCAGCGTTACAGTGCTCTCCTACGAGCAGTACTTC
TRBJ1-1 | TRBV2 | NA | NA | CASSQNTQGAEAFF | TGTGCCAGCAGTCAAAATACCCAAGGGGCTGAAGCTTTCTTT
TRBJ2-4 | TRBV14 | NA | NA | CASSQVGALAKNIQYF | TGTGCCAGCAGCCAAGTGGGGGCCCTAGCCAAAAACATTCAGTACTTC
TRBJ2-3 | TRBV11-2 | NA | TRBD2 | CASSYSIAGGSTDTQYF | TGTGCCAGCAGCTATTCTATAGCGGGGGGGAGCACAGATACGCAGTATTTT
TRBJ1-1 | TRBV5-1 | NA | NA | CASSGSGGNTEAFF | TGCGCCAGCAGCGGTTCCGGGGGGAACACTGAAGCTTTCTTT
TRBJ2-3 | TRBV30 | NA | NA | CAWSVLGGGHNTQYF | TGTGCCTGGAGTGTACTTGGGGGGGGCCACAATACGCAGTATTTT
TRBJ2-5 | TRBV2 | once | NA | CASSGPSSQLQETQYF | TGTGCCAGCAGTGGCCCTAGCAGCCAACTACAAGAGACCCAGTACTTC
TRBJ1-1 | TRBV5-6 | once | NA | CASSFKLNTEAFF | TGTGCCAGCAGCTTCAAGCTGAACACTGAAGCTTTCTTT
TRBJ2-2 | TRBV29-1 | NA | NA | CSVEKPAGELFF | TGCAGCGTTGAAAAGCCCGCCGGGGAGCTGTTTTTT
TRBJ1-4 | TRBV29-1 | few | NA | CSGGGQSTNEKLFF | TGCAGCGGGGGAGGACAGTCAACTAATGAAAAACTGTTTTTT
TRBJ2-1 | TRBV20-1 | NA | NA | CSATRRDEQFF | TGCAGTGCTACACGCCGGGATGAGCAGTTCTTC
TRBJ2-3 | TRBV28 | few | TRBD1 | CASRDRGRTDTQYF | TGTGCCAGCAGGGACAGGGGGAGGACAGATACGCAGTATTTT
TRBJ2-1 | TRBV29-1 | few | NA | CSTKGPHGNEQFF | TGCAGCACCAAAGGGCCACATGGGAATGAGCAGTTCTTC
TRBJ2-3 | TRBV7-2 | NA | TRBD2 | CASSPAPRGGRADTQYF | TGTGCCAGCAGCCCAGCCCCTCGGGGGGGCCGCGCAGATACGCAGTATTTT
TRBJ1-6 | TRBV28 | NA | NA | CASSYREPLHF | TGTGCCAGCAGCTACCGCGAACCCCTCCACTTT
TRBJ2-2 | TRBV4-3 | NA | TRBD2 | CASSQGWGLAGNTGELFF | TGCGCCAGCAGCCAAGGCTGGGGACTAGCGGGGAACACCGGGGAGCTGTTTTTT
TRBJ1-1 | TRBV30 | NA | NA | CAWKTRAEAFF | TGTGCCTGGAAAACCAGGGCTGAAGCTTTCTTT
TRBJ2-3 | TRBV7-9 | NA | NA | CASSLDSGPADTQYF | TGTGCCAGCAGCTTAGACTCCGGGCCCGCAGATACGCAGTATTTT
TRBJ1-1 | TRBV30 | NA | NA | CAWKEGMGAFF | TGTGCCTGGAAGGAGGGGATGGGAGCTTTCTTT
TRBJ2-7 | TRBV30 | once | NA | CAWSVFWPVGFYEQYF | TGTGCCTGGAGTGTTTTTTGGCCAGTAGGGTTCTACGAGCAGTACTTC
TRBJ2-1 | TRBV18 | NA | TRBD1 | CASSPGTGASSYNEQFF | TGTGCCAGCTCACCGGGGACAGGGGCGAGCTCCTACAATGAGCAGTTCTTC
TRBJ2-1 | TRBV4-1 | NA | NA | CASSQISRQFF | TGCGCCAGCAGCCAAATCTCTCGGCAGTTCTTC
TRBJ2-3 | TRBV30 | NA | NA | CAWGPGGSGTQYF | TGTGCCTGGGGACCCGGGGGCTCGGGTACGCAGTATTTT
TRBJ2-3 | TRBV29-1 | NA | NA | CSVGYTDTQYF | TGCAGCGTTGGATACACAGATACGCAGTATTTT
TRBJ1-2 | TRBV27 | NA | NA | CASSLSTDPGGYTF | TGTGCCAGCAGTTTATCGACAGACCCGGGGGGCTACACCTTC
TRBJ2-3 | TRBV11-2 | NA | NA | CASSFAGPDTQYF | TGTGCCAGCAGCTTCGCAGGTCCAGATACGCAGTATTTT
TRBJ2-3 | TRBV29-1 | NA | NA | CSATQTGTKDTQYF | TGCAGCGCCACGCAGACAGGGACTAAAGATACGCAGTATTTT
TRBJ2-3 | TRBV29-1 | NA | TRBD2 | CSVGGGGTDTQYF | TGCAGCGTTGGCGGGGGAGGCACAGATACGCAGTATTTT